Detailed here is one T cell receptor (beta chain). Using immunoSEQ multiplex PCR, the repertoire was profiled, and TCRdb retains in-frame clones only, with some absent. The data contain roughly 83,000 clones, about four fifths of them singletons. This specimen belongs to a study of control samples from healthy donors and cancer patients. The germline gives CDR1 MDHEN, CDR2 SYDVKM. V trimming: 9 bases; J trimming: 5 bases; junction bases outside the gene matches: 9. CDR3 length: 15 amino acids. The TCR was taken from a woman aged 55-70 years in good health. Material for sequencing was blood. The V call is TRBV28, the J call TRBJ2-5; 13 bases are a match to TRBD2. DNA of the CDR3: TGTGCCAGTTATACTAGCGGGAGGGCAGGCGAGACCCAGTACTTC. Its translation: CASYTSGRAGETQYF.